In its sample, the clone carrying this T cell receptor beta chain was seen a few times. What it binds is unknown. Germline V gene sequence: CDR1 MNHEY, CDR2 SVGAGI. The CDR3 is 14 amino acids. V was clipped by 7 bases and J by 2 bases, with 15 bases between them. The authors ran a second PCR of roughly 6 to 12 cycles using a sample-barcoded 5' primer and a J-beta primer mix. Per sample, CDR3-containing paired-end reads numbered at least 2.5 million. TCRdb used MiXCR to reprocess the 5' RACE reads, holding one entry per CDR3 protein. The sample shows approximately 1,000,000 distinct CDR3 sequences, less than 50% of them seen only once. The source of the sample is a study of blood T cells in healthy people across ages. General study results and limits: Compared with aged donors, long-lived donors showed fewer expanded clones, suggesting selection.

Sequenced input: blood. The chain couples TRBV6-5 to TRBJ2-7, with D possibly being TRBD1 or TRBD2 (6 bases each). This clonotype was sampled from a woman aged 60-70 years in good health. The CDR3 loop is CASTRSGEAYEQYF. In DNA form, the CDR3 reads TGTGCCAGCACTCGCTCAGGGGAGGCCTACGAGCAGTACTTC.